The clone carrying this TCR beta chain has just a few counts. Its antigen is currently unknown. The isolated RNA, all of it, was reverse transcribed, so expressed TCRB transcripts were what got sequenced. The assay was immunoSEQ multiplex PCR, and TCRdb's table has in-frame clones only and misses some. Of 640,000 or so clones listed, about an eighth are singletons. The data derive from a study of beta chain features in type 1 diabetes. General study findings and limits: Whether HLA type influences TCRB rearrangement remained unresolved here. Type 1 diabetes patients had moderately but significantly shorter TCRB CDR3s in all four CD4+ subsets. Cells expressing TCR highly could be over-represented by cDNA sequencing.

A single heparinised draw of approximately 0.12 L on average was taken per donor. The sequenced material came from naive CD4+ T cells from blood. This clonotype was obtained from a man between 18 and 35 years old with type 1 diabetes.

CDR3 sequence (DNA): TGTGCCAGCAGGGACAGAGGAAACACCATATATTTT. This translates into CASRDRGNTIYF. The chain has TRBV6-6 and TRBJ1-3, with a tentative D call TRBD1 (6 bases). CDR3 length equals 12 residues. V was clipped by 6 bases and J by 4 bases, with 7 bases between them. Germline CDR1 and CDR2: MNHNY and SVGAGI (reference sequence).